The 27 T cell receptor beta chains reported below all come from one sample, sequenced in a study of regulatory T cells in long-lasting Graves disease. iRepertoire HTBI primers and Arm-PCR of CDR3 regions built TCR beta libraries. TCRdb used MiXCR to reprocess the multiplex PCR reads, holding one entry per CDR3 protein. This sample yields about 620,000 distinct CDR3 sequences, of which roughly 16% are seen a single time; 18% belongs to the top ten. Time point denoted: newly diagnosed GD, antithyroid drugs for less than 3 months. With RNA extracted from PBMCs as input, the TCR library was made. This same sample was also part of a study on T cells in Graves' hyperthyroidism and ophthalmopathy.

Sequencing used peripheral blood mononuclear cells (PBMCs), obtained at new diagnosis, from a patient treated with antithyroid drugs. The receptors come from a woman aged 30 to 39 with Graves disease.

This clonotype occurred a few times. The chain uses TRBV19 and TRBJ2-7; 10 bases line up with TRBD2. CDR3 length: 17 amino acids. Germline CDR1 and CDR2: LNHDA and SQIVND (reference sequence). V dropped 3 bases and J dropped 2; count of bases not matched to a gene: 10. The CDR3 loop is CASSIGLAGVRTYEQYF. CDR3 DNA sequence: TGTGCCAGTAGTATTGGCCTAGCGGGAGTCAGGACCTACGAGCAGTACTTC.

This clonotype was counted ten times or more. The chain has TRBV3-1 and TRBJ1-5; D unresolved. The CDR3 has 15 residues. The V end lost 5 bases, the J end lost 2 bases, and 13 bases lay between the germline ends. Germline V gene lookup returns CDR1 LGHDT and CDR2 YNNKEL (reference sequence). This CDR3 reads CASSGGPGGNQPQHF. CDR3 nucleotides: TGTGCCAGCAGCGGAGGGCCTGGCGGCAATCAGCCCCAGCATTTT.

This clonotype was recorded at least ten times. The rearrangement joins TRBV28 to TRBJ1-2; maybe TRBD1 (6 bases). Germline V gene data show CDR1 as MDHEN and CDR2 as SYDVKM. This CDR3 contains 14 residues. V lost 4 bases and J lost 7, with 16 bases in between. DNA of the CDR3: TGTGCCAGCAGTTCCCTGGGGGCGCAGCGTGGCTACACCTTC. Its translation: CASSSLGAQRGYTF.

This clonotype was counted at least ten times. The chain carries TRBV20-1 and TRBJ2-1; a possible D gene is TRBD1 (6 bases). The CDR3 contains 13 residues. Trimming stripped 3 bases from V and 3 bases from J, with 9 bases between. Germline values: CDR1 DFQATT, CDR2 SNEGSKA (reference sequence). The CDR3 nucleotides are TGCAGTGCTAGTAGGGGGTTCTACAATGAGCAGTTCTTC. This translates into CSASRGFYNEQFF.

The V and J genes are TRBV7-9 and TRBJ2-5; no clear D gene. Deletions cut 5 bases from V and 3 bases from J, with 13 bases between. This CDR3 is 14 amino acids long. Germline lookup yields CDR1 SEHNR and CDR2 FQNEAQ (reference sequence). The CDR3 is CASSPRAQEETQYF. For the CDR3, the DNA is TGTGCCAGCAGCCCCCGGGCCCAAGAAGAGACCCAGTACTTC. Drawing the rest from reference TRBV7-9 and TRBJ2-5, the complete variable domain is DTGVSQNPRHKITKRGQNVTFRCDPISEHNRLYWYRQTLGQGPEFLTYFQNEAQLEKSRLLSDRFSAERPKGSFSTLEIQRTEQGDSAMYLCASSPRAQEETQYFGPGTRLLVL.

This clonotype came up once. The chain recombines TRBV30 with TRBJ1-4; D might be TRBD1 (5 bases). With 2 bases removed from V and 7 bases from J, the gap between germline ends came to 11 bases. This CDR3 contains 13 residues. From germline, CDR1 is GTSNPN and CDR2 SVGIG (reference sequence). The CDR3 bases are TGTGCCTGGAGTCGGGGGGGGGGTGAAAAACTGTTTTTT. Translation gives CAWSRGGGEKLFF.

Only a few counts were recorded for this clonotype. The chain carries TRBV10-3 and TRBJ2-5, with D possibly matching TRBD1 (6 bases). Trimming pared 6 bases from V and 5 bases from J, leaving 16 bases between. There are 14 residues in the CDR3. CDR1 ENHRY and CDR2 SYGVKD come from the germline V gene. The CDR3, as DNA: TGTGCCATCAGGGAACAGGGAAGAAAGGAGACCCAGTACTTC. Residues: CAIREQGRKETQYF.

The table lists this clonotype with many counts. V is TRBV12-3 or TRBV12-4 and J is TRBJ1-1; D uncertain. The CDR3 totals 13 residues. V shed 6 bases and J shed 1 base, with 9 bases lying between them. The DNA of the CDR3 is TGTGCCAGCAGGTGGGCAGCGAACACTGAAGCTTTCTTT. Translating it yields CASRWAANTEAFF.

CDR3 residues: CASSQEGYRSNGNTIYF. For the CDR3, the DNA is TGTGCCAGCAGCCAAGAGGGGTACAGGTCCAATGGAAACACCATATATTTT. V gene TRBV3-1 combines with J gene TRBJ1-3, with a possible D match to TRBD1 (5 bases). V dropped 0 bases and J dropped 3 bases, with 15 bases sitting between them. Looked up from germline, CDR1 is LGHDT and CDR2 is YNNKEL (reference sequence). This CDR3 region has 17 residues.

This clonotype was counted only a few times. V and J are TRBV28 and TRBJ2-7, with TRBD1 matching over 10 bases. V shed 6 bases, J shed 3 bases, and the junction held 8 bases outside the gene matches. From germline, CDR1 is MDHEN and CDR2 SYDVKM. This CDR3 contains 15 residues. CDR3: CASRGLGQGVYEQYF. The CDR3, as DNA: TGTGCCAGCAGGGGACTCGGACAGGGGGTCTACGAGCAGTACTTC. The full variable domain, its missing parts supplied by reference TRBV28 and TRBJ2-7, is DVKVTQSSRYLVKRTGEKVFLECVQDMDHENMFWYRQDPGLGLRLIYFSYDVKMKEKGDIPEGYSVSREKKERFSLILESASTNQTSMYLCASRGLGQGVYEQYFGPGTRLTVT.

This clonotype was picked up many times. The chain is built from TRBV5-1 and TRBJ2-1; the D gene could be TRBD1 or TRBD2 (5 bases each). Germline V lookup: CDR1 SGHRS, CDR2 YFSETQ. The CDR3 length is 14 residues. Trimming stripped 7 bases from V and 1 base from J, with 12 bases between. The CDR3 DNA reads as TGCGCCAGCTCCGAGGGGAATTCCTACAATGAGCAGTTCTTC. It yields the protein CASSEGNSYNEQFF. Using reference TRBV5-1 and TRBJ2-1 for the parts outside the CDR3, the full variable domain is KAGVTQTPRYLIKTRGQQVTLSCSPISGHRSVSWYQQTPGQGLQFLFEYFSETQRNKGNFPGRFSGRQFSNSRSEMNVSTLELGDSALYLCASSEGNSYNEQFFGPGTRLTVL.

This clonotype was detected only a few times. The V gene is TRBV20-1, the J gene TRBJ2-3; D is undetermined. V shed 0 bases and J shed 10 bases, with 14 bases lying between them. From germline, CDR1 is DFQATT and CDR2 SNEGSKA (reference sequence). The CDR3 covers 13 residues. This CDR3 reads CSARDRRATPQYF. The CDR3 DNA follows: TGCAGTGCTAGAGATCGACGCGCGACCCCGCAGTATTTT.

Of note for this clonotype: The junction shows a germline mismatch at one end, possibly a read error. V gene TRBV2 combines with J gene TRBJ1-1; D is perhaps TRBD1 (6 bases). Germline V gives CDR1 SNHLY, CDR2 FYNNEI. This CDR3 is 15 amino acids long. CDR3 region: CVSSERGLEWTEAFF. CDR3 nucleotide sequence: TGTGTCAGCAGTGAGAGGGGGTTGGAATGGACTGAAGCTTTCTTT.

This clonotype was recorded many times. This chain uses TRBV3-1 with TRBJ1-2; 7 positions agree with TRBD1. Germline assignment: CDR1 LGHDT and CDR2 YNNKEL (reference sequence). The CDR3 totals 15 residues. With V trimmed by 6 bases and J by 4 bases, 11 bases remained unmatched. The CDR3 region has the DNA TGTGCCAGCAGACCAACGACAGGGATCGGCTATGGCTACACCTTC. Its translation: CASRPTTGIGYGYTF.

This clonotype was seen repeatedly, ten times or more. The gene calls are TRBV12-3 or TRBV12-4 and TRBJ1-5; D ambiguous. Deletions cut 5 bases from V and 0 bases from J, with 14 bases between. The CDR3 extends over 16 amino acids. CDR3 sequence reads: CASSPRLQFSNQPQHF. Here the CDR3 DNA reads TGTGCCAGCAGTCCCCGGCTACAGTTTAGCAATCAGCCCCAGCATTTT.

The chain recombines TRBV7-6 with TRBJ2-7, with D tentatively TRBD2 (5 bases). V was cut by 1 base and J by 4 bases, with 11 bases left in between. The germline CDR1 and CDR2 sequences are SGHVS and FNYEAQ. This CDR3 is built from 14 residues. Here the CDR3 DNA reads TGTGCCAGCAGCTTAGGCGGAGGCGGGTACGAGCAGTACTTC. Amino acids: CASSLGGGGYEQYF.

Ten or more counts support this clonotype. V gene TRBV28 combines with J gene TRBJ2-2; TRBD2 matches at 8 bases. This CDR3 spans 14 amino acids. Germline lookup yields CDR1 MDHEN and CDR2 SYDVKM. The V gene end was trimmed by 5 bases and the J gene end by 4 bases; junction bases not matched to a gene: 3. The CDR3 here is CASSGSGGTGELFF. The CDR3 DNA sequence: TGTGCCAGCAGTGGAAGCGGGGGCACCGGGGAGCTGTTTTTT.

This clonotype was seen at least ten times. The CDR3 sequence is CASMGGGNYGYTF. CDR3 in DNA: TGTGCCAGCATGGGGGGTGGGAACTATGGCTACACCTTC. This sequence joins TRBV2 and TRBJ1-2; D possibly corresponds to TRBD1 (5 bases). Germline CDR1 is SNHLY and CDR2 is FYNNEI. There are 13 residues in the CDR3. V was cut by 7 bases and J by 2 bases, with 11 bases left in between. Full variable domain (outside the CDR3, taken from reference TRBV2 and TRBJ1-2): EPEVTQTPSHQVTQMGQEVILRCVPISNHLYFYWYRQILGQKVEFLVSFYNNEISEKSEIFDDQFSVERPDGSNFTLKIRSTKLEDSAMYFCASMGGGNYGYTFGSGTRLTVV.

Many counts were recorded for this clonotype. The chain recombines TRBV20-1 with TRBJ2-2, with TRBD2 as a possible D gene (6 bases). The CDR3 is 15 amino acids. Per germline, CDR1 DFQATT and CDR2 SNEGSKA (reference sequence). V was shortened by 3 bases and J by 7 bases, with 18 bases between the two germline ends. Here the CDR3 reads CSASDGSHLGGELFF. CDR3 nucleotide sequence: TGCAGTGCTAGTGACGGGAGTCACCTAGGCGGGGAGCTGTTTTTT.

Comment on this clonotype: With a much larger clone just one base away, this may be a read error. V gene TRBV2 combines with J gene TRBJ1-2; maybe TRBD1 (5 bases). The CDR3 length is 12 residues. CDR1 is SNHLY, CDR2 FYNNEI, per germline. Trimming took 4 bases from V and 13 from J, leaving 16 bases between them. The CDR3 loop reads CASSGGGGRCTF. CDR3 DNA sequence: TGTGCCAGCAGTGGGGGCGGAGGCCGTTGCACCTTC.

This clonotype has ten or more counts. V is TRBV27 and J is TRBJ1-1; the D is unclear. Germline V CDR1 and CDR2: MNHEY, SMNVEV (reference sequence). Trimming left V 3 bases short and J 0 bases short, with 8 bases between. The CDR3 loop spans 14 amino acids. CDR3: CASSLTVLNTEAFF. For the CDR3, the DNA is TGTGCCAGCAGTTTGACGGTACTGAACACTGAAGCTTTCTTT.

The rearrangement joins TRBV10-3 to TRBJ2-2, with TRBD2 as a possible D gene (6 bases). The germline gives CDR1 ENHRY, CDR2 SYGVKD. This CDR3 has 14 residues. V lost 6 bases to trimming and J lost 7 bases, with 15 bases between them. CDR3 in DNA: TGTGCCATCAGCGGGAGAAATGTGGTCGGGGAGCTGTTTTTT. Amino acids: CAISGRNVVGELFF.

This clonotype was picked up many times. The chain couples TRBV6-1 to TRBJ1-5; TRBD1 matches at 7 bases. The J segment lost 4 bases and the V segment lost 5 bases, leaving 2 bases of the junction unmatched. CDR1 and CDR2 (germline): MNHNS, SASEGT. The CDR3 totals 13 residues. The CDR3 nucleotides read TGTGCCAGCAGTATGGACAGGAATCAGCCCCAGCATTTT. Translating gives CASSMDRNQPQHF.

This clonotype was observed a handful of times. The CDR3 loop reads CATKETGNYEQYF. CDR3 bases: TGTGCCACCAAAGAAACCGGGAACTACGAGCAGTACTTC. The chain couples TRBV15 to TRBJ2-7; D might be TRBD2 (5 bases). In germline, CDR1 is LNHNV, CDR2 YYDKDF (reference sequence). This CDR3 contains 13 residues. V dropped 7 bases and J dropped 3 bases, with 13 bases sitting between them.

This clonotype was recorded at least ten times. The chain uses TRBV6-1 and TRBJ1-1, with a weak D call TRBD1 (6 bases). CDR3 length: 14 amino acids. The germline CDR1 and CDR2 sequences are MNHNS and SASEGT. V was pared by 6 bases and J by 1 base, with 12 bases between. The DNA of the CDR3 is TGTGCCAGCAGCCCTAAGGGGGAGAACACTGAAGCTTTCTTT. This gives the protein CASSPKGENTEAFF.

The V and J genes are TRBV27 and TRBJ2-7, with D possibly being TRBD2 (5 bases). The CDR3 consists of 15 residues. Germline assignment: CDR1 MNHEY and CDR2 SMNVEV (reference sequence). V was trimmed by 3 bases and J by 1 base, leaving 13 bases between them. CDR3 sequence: CASSFLRAASYEQYF. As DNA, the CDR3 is TGTGCCAGCAGTTTTCTGAGGGCCGCTTCCTACGAGCAGTACTTC.

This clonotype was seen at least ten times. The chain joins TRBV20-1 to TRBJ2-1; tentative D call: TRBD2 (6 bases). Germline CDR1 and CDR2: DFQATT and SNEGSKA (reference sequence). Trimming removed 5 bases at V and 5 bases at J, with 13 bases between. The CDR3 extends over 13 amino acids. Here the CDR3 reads CSAAGLEHNEQFF. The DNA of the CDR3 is TGCAGTGCTGCGGGACTCGAACACAATGAGCAGTTCTTC.